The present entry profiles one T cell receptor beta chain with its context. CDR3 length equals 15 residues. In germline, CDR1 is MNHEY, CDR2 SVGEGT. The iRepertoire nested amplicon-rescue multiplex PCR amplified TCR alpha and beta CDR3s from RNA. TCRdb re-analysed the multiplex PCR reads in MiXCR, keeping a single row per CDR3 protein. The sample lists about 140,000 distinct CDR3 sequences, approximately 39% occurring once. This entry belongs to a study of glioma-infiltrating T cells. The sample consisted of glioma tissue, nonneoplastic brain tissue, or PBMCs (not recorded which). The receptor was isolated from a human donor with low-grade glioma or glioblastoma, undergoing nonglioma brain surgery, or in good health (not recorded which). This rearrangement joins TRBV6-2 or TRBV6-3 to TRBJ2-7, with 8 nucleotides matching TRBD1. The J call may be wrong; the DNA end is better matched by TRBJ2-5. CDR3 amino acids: CASSSHRGEAETQYF. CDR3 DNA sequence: TGTGCCAGCAGTTCACACAGGGGGGAGGCAGAGACCCAGTACTTC.